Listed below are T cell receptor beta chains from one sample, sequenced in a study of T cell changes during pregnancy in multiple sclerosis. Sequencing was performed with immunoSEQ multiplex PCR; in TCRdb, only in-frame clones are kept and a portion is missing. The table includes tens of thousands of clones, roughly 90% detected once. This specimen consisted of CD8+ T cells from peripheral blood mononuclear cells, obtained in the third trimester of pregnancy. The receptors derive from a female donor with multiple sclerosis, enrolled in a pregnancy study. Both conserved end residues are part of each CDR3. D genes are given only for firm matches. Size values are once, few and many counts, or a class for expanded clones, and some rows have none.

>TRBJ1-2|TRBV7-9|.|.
CASSLVGVFYGYTF
TGTGCCAGCAGCTTAGTCGGGGTGTTCTATGGCTACACCTTC
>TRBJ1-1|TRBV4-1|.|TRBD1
CASSQEEDREAEAFF
TGCGCCAGCAGCCAAGAGGAGGACAGGGAGGCTGAAGCTTTCTTT
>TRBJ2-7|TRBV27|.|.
CASSFGGTHEQYF
TGTGCCAGCAGTTTTGGGGGCACCCACGAGCAGTACTTC
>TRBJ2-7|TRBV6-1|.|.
CASRQALYEQYF
TGTGCCAGTCGACAGGCCCTCTACGAGCAGTACTTC
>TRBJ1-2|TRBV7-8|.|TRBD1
CASSWTGDFYGYTF
TGTGCCAGCAGCTGGACAGGGGACTTCTATGGCTACACCTTC
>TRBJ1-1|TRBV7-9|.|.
CASSLVAGKAFF
TGTGCCAGCAGCTTAGTTGCAGGAAAAGCTTTCTTT
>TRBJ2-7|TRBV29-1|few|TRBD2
CSVTGTSGDYYEQYF
TGCAGCGTAACCGGGACTAGCGGGGACTACTACGAGCAGTACTTC
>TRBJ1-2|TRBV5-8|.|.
CASSLVGSGGYTF
TGTGCCAGCAGCTTGGTCGGGTCTGGTGGCTACACCTTC
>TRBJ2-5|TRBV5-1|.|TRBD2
CASRSPTGEGSETQYF
TGCGCCAGCAGGTCTCCAACGGGGGAGGGGTCAGAGACCCAGTACTTC
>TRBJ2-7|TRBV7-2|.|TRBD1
CASRNPGQEGPYEQYF
TGTGCCAGCAGAAATCCGGGACAGGAGGGCCCCTACGAGCAGTACTTC
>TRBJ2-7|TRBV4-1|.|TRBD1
CASSQGTGGSYEQYF
TGCGCCAGCAGCCAAGGGACAGGTGGCTCGTACGAGCAGTACTTC
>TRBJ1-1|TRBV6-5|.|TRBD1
CASSVGGAGTEAFF
TGTGCCAGCAGTGTAGGGGGCGCGGGCACTGAAGCTTTCTTT
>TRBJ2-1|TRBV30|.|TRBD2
CAWSPLANEQFF
TGTGCCTGGAGTCCACTAGCGAACGAGCAGTTCTTC
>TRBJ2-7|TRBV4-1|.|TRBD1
CASSLDRASEQYF
TGCGCCAGCAGCCTAGACAGGGCTAGCGAGCAGTACTTC
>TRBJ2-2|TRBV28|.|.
CASSSPDSGGELFF
TGTGCCAGCAGTTCTCCGGATTCGGGCGGGGAGCTGTTTTTT
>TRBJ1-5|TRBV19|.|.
CASSIATVYSNQPQHF
TGTGCCAGTAGTATAGCCACAGTGTATAGCAATCAGCCCCAGCATTTT
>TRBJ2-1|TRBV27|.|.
CASSSGQLAPQFF
TGTGCCAGCAGTTCAGGACAGCTCGCGCCGCAGTTCTTC
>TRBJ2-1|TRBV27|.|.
CASIGGYEQFF
TGTGCCAGCATAGGCGGCTATGAGCAGTTCTTC
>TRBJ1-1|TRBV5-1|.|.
CASSLDGSGVNTEAFF
TGCGCCAGCAGCTTGGATGGGTCGGGAGTGAACACTGAAGCTTTCTTT
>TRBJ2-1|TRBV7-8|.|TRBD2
CASSLVTAGGNEQFF
TGTGCCAGCAGCTTAGTTACAGCGGGAGGGAATGAGCAGTTCTTC
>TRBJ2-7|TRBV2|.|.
CARDGGLEQYF
TGTGCCAGGGACGGGGGGCTCGAGCAGTACTTC
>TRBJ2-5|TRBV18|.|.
CASSPGEEETQYF
TGTGCCAGCTCACCGGGAGAAGAGGAGACCCAGTACTTC
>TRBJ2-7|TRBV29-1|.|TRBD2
CSIYEPGLAGEDSYEQYF
TGCAGCATATATGAACCGGGACTAGCGGGGGAGGACTCCTACGAGCAGTACTTC
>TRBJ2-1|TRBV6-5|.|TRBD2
CASSYYGGGPNEQFF
TGTGCCAGCAGTTACTACGGGGGGGGGCCAAACGAGCAGTTCTTC
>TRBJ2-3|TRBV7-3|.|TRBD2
CASSLGLAGGPDTQYF
TGTGCCAGCAGCTTAGGCCTAGCGGGGGGGCCAGATACGCAGTATTTT
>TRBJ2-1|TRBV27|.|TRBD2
CASSPAAGGHEQFF
TGTGCCAGCAGTCCTGCAGCGGGAGGGCATGAGCAGTTCTTC
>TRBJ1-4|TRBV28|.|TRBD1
CASCVLGTGCEKLFF
TGTGCCAGCTGCGTCCTCGGGACAGGCTGTGAAAAACTGTTTTTT
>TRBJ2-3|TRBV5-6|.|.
CASSLGRTDTQYF
TGTGCCAGCAGCCTGGGGCGGACAGATACGCAGTATTTT
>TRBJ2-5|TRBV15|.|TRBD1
CATSRRRTGQETQYF
TGTGCCACCAGCAGGCGGCGGACAGGGCAAGAGACCCAGTACTTC
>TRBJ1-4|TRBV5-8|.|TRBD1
CASSLWDSNEKLFF
TGTGCCAGCAGCTTGTGGGACAGTAATGAAAAACTGTTTTTT
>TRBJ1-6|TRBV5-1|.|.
CASSPLSDTHNSPLHF
TGCGCCAGCAGCCCCCTTTCGGACACGCATAATTCACCCCTCCACTTT
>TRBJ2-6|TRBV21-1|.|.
CASSNTGVGLTGANVLTF
TGTGCCAGCAGCAACACGGGAGTGGGCTTGACAGGGGCCAACGTCCTGACTTTC
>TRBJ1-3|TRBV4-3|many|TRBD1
CASSQDYGDRRNTIYF
TGCGCCAGCAGCCAAGATTATGGGGACAGGAGAAACACCATATATTTT
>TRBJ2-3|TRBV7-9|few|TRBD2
CASSSMLAGGNTDTQYF
TGTGCCAGCAGCTCCATGCTAGCGGGGGGCAACACAGATACGCAGTATTTT
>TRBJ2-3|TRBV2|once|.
CASSESGLRGTDTQYF
TGTGCCAGCAGTGAGTCAGGGCTTAGGGGGACAGATACGCAGTATTTT
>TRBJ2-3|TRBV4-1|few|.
CASSQDIGSTDTQYF
TGCGCCAGCAGCCAAGATATCGGGAGTACTGATACGCAGTATTTT
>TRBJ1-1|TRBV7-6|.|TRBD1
CASSPGGEGRMNTEAFF
TGTGCCAGCAGCCCAGGGGGAGAGGGTCGGATGAACACTGAAGCTTTCTTT
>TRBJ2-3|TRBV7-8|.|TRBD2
CASSLSLAGATDTQYF
TGTGCCAGCAGCTTATCCCTAGCGGGAGCCACAGATACGCAGTATTTT
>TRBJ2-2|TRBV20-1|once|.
CSVISTGELFF
TGCAGTGTCATTTCCACCGGGGAGCTGTTTTTT
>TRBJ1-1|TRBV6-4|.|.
CASSAKGGNTEAFF
TGTGCCAGCAGTGCAAAAGGGGGGAACACTGAAGCTTTCTTT
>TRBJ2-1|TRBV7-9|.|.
CASSLGGLENEQFF
TGTGCCAGCAGCTTGGGGGGGCTGGAAAATGAGCAGTTCTTC
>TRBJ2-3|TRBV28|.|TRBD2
CASSNGLAGVTDTQYF
TGTGCCAGCAGTAACGGACTAGCGGGAGTAACAGATACGCAGTATTTT
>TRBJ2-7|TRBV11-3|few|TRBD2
CASSLEAGEAYEQYF
TGTGCCAGCAGCTTAGAGGCGGGGGAGGCTTACGAGCAGTACTTC
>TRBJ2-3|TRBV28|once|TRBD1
CASSLRTGGPDTQYF
TGTGCCAGCAGTTTAAGGACAGGGGGCCCAGATACGCAGTATTTT
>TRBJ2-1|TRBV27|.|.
CASSLSIADYNEQFF
TGTGCCAGCAGTTTATCGATAGCGGACTACAATGAGCAGTTCTTC
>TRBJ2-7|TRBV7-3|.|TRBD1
CASSSSRQGVLYEQYF
TGTGCCAGCAGCTCGAGTAGACAGGGGGTTCTCTACGAGCAGTACTTC
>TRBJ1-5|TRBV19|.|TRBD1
CASSIIRGPNQPQHF
TGTGCCAGTAGTATCATCAGGGGGCCCAATCAGCCCCAGCATTTT
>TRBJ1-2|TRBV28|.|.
CASILNEGNRYGYTF
TGTGCCAGCATCCTAAATGAGGGAAATAGGTATGGCTACACCTTC
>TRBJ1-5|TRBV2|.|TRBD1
CASSEGQGVGSNQPQHF
TGTGCCAGCAGTGAAGGACAGGGGGTCGGCAGCAATCAGCCCCAGCATTTT
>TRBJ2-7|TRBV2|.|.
CASSEVAHTGYEQYF
TGTGCCAGCAGTGAAGTCGCCCACACAGGTTACGAGCAGTACTTC